These 9 T cell receptor beta chains share one sample of origin, sequenced in a study of blood T cell repertoires in COVID-19 (dated by TCRdb to the early 2020s). The library was generated by the immunoSEQ multiplex PCR assay. In its TCRdb copy, this immuneACCESS table keeps in-frame sequences only and misses some clones. Where compared with another copy, unresolved V genes explain less than half of these, and the others have no known cause. This sample holds tens of thousands of clones; over 75% were observed only once. The top ten clones comprise around an eighth of the sample. Source material: peripheral blood. All receptors derive from a human donor in a cohort sampled during active COVID-19.

V and J are TRBV12-5 and TRBJ1-1; a possible D gene is TRBD1 (6 bases). Trimming took off 5 bases at V and 1 base at J, with 14 bases between the two ends. The CDR3 is made up of 15 amino acids. The germline V gene encodes CDR1 LGHNT and CDR2 FRNRAP. The CDR3 sequence is CASGHNRVTNTEAFF. The CDR3 DNA follows: TGTGCTAGTGGTCACAACAGGGTTACGAACACTGAAGCTTTCTTT.

This clone was counted once. This sequence joins TRBV28 and TRBJ2-7; D perhaps matches TRBD1 (6 bases). This CDR3 is 14 amino acids long. V was pared by 6 bases and J by 3 bases, with 15 bases between. Germline V gene sequence: CDR1 MDHEN, CDR2 SYDVKM. CDR3 DNA: TGTGCCAGCAGCTCCGCAGGGGCTCTCTACGAGCAGTACTTC. Its translation is CASSSAGALYEQYF.

The chain combines TRBV20-1 with TRBJ1-4; 8 bases are a match to TRBD1. This CDR3 region has 15 residues. CDR1 is DFQATT and CDR2 is SNEGSKA in the germline V gene (reference sequence). Germline trimming cut 3 bases from V and 2 bases from J; bases unmatched to any gene: 5. The CDR3 region has the DNA TGCAGTGCTAGTGATGGACAGGGCACTAATGAAAAACTGTTTTTT. Its protein is CSASDGQGTNEKLFF.

The chain uses TRBV9 and TRBJ1-2; TRBD1 agrees at 9 bases. Germline V lookup: CDR1 SGDLS, CDR2 YYNGEE. This CDR3 is 14 amino acids long. V shed 0 bases, J shed 5 bases, and the junction held 2 bases outside the gene matches. Here the CDR3 reads CASSVGGQGYGYTF. The CDR3 region has the DNA TGTGCCAGCAGCGTAGGTGGACAGGGGTATGGCTACACCTTC.

In this sample, this clone turned up a few times. The chain combines TRBV6-5 with TRBJ1-3; 9 bases agree with TRBD1. Germline V CDR1 and CDR2: MNHEY, SVGAGI. V was clipped by 6 bases and J by 2 bases; unmatched bases: 5. The CDR3 is made up of 15 amino acids. This chain's CDR3 is CASRPTGGAGNTIYF. In DNA form, the CDR3 reads TGTGCCAGCAGGCCCACAGGGGGCGCTGGAAACACCATATATTTT.

The chain uses TRBV4-2 and TRBJ1-4, with D perhaps TRBD1 (6 bases). The V end lost 1 base, the J end lost 6 bases, and 12 bases lay between the germline ends. Per the germline V gene, CDR1 is LGHNA and CDR2 is YNFKEQ. The CDR3 runs to 15 residues. The CDR3 sequence: CASSQANRDDEKLFF. CDR3 in DNA: TGTGCCAGCAGCCAAGCTAACAGGGATGATGAAAAACTGTTTTTT.

This clone was seen more than once but under ten times. The chain uses TRBV6-5 and TRBJ2-7; 10 bases fit TRBD1. From germline, CDR1 is MNHEY and CDR2 SVGAGI. This CDR3 contains 15 residues. V gave up 2 bases and J gave up 7 bases; unmatched junction bases: 8. The CDR3 coding sequence is TGTGCCAGCAGTTACCGTAGACAGGGGGCAGAAGAGCAGTACTTC. Translated, it gives CASSYRRQGAEEQYF.

The J gene is TRBJ2-1, the V gene TRBV19; 8 bases are a match to TRBD2. CDR1 is LNHDA, CDR2 SQIVND, per germline (reference sequence). This CDR3 spans 14 amino acids. Trimming took 8 bases from V and 6 from J; bases not matched to a gene: 9. Here the CDR3 DNA reads TGTGCCAGTGCGGGGACTAGGAGTATCAATGAGCAGTTCTTC. As protein: CASAGTRSINEQFF.

The rearrangement uses TRBV9 and TRBJ2-2; 8 bases map to TRBD1. V shed 3 bases and J 8 bases; nucleotides not matched to a gene: 9. CDR1 is SGDLS and CDR2 is YYNGEE in the germline V gene. The CDR3 totals 15 residues. CDR3 nucleotides: TGTGCCAGCAGCGCAGGACAGGGAGTATCGGGGGAGCTGTTTTTT. Encoded protein: CASSAGQGVSGELFF.